This entry lists 14 T cell receptor beta chains sequenced from one sample in a study of blood T cell repertoires in COVID-19. The table came from immunoSEQ multiplex PCR; TCRdb's copy has only in-frame clones and leaves some out. The sample holds approximately 210,000 clones, 84% seen once. The sequencing sample was made of peripheral blood. The origin of the receptors is a woman in her 70s with active or convalescent COVID-19.

This chain connects TRBV21-1 to TRBJ2-5; TRBD1 is the table's D call, not checked against the DNA. TRBV21-1 is a known pseudogene. CDR3 size: 17 residues. The CDR3 spells CASSKGSPTGFQETQYF. CDR3 sequence (DNA): TGTGCCAGCAGCAAAGGGTCCCCTACAGGTTTCCAAGAGACCCAGTACTTC.

This clone came up once. The CDR3 DNA follows: TGTGCCAGCAGCCCCCGGGAGACCCAGTACTTC. It specifies CASSPRETQYF. The rearrangement links TRBV21-1 to TRBJ2-5; the D call TRBD2 from the table was never checked on the DNA. TRBV21-1 is reported as a pseudogene. The CDR3 is 11 residues long.

The genes are TRBV4-1 and TRBJ1-2, with TRBD1 matching over 7 bases. The junction had 5 bases not matched to a gene; V was cut back by 4 bases and J by 0 bases. The length of the CDR3 is 15 residues. Germline values: CDR1 MGHRA, CDR2 YSYEKL. DNA of the CDR3: TGCGCCAGCAGCCTCCGACAGGGTACTAACTATGGCTACACCTTC. Protein sequence: CASSLRQGTNYGYTF.

The V call is TRBV19, the J call TRBJ2-6; 7 nucleotides align to TRBD1. CDR3 length: 17 residues. The germline V gene encodes CDR1 LNHDA and CDR2 SQIVND (reference sequence). After removal of 3 bases from V and 0 bases from J, the junction contained 5 bases not matched to a gene. The DNA for the CDR3 is TGTGCCAGTAGTATGGGACAGTTGATCTCTGGGGCCAACGTCCTGACTTTC. Its protein is CASSMGQLISGANVLTF.

The chain employs TRBV9 and TRBJ1-2, with D maybe TRBD1 (5 bases). V dropped 4 bases and J dropped 2 bases, with 18 bases sitting between them. The CDR3 loop spans 16 amino acids. The V gene's germline CDR1 is SGDLS and CDR2 YYNGEE. As DNA, the CDR3 is TGTGCCAGCAGCCCTATTCCAGGGATAGTAAACTATGGCTACACCTTC. Translation: CASSPIPGIVNYGYTF.

CDR3 DNA: TGTGCCAGCAGCTTAGGGACTAGCGGGAGCAATGAGCAGTTCTTC. It codes for CASSLGTSGSNEQFF. V is TRBV7-9 and J is TRBJ2-1, with 13 bases identical to TRBD2. Losses at the gene ends were 1 base for V and 6 bases for J; bases not matched to a gene: 0. Germline CDR1 SEHNR, CDR2 FQNEAQ (reference sequence). The CDR3 is made up of 15 amino acids.

This chain links TRBV5-1 with TRBJ1-2, with a tentative D call TRBD1 (6 bases). Trimming shortened V by 3 bases and J by 7 bases, and 19 bases separated the two germline ends. This CDR3 is 15 amino acids long. Looked up from germline, CDR1 is SGHRS and CDR2 is YFSETQ. CDR3 amino acids: CASSWTSGTPSGYTF. The CDR3 nucleotides are TGCGCCAGCAGCTGGACGTCCGGGACACCATCTGGCTACACCTTC.

This clone appeared once. The rearrangement links TRBV6-4 to TRBJ2-2; 9 bases agree with TRBD1. Germline CDR1 is MRHNA and CDR2 is SNTAGT. V lost 2 bases, J lost 1 base, and 8 bases stayed unmatched. This CDR3 is 18 amino acids long. The CDR3 protein is CASSDTGTGLENTGELFF. In nucleotides, the CDR3 is TGTGCCAGCAGTGACACGGGGACAGGGTTGGAGAACACCGGGGAGCTGTTTTTT.

This sequence joins TRBV6-4 and TRBJ1-6; the D gene is possibly TRBD1 (5 bases). V was pared by 3 bases and J by 10 bases, with 13 bases between. The CDR3 loop spans 14 amino acids. The germline CDR1 and CDR2 sequences are MRHNA and SNTAGT. In nucleotides, the CDR3 is TGTGCCAGCAGTGAAAGTCCCGGGGGGTCACCCCTCCACTTT. It codes for CASSESPGGSPLHF.

This chain joins TRBV2 and TRBJ2-4; TRBD2 matches 10 bases. CDR3 length: 17 residues. Germline CDR1 is SNHLY and CDR2 is FYNNEI. J was trimmed by 2 bases and V by 1 base; bases with no gene match: 5. This CDR3 reads CASSEVPSGSPKNIQYF. DNA for the CDR3: TGTGCCAGCAGTGAAGTACCTAGCGGGAGCCCCAAAAACATTCAGTACTTC.

The chain is built from TRBV15 and TRBJ2-1; 12 nucleotides align to TRBD2. The germline gives CDR1 LNHNV, CDR2 YYDKDF (reference sequence). V lost 0 bases to trimming and J lost 2 bases; unmatched junction nucleotides: 5. The CDR3 length is 18 residues. In DNA, the CDR3 is TGTGCCACCAGCAGAGATTGGGCTAGCGGGAGGGCCTACAATGAGCAGTTCTTC. Encoded protein: CATSRDWASGRAYNEQFF. Combining the CDR3 with reference TRBV15 and TRBJ2-1 gives the whole variable domain DAMVIQNPRYQVTQFGKPVTLSCSQTLNHNVMYWYQQKSSQAPKLLFHYYDKDFNNEADTPDNFQSRRPNTSFCFLDIRSPGLGDTAMYLCATSRDWASGRAYNEQFFGPGTRLTVL.

The chain combines TRBV2 with TRBJ2-7; the match to TRBD2 covers 9 bases. Germline V lookup: CDR1 SNHLY, CDR2 FYNNEI. The CDR3 is 15 amino acids. V lost 5 bases to trimming and J lost 3 bases; unmatched junction nucleotides: 8. CDR3 DNA sequence: TGTGCCAGCAGTCCGAGACTAGCGGACCGCTACGAGCAGTACTTC. It is translated as CASSPRLADRYEQYF.

This clone was counted only a few times. The chain uses TRBV28 and TRBJ1-5, with unresolved D. From germline, CDR1 is MDHEN and CDR2 SYDVKM. Trimming cost V 3 bases and J 5 bases, with 11 bases left between them. The CDR3 is made up of 14 amino acids. CDR3 amino acids: CASSFALGHQPQHF. The CDR3 DNA reads as TGTGCCAGCAGTTTCGCCCTTGGCCATCAGCCCCAGCATTTT.

The rearrangement links TRBV19 to TRBJ1-4, with D possibly TRBD1 on 5 matching bases. This CDR3 comprises 13 residues. Trimming shortened V by 5 bases and J by 8 bases, and 12 bases separated the two germline ends. Germline-derived CDR1 and CDR2 are LNHDA and SQIVND (reference sequence). As DNA, the CDR3 is TGTGCCAGTAGTCGGCAGGGAGGGGAAAAACTGTTTTTT. This sequence encodes CASSRQGGEKLFF.